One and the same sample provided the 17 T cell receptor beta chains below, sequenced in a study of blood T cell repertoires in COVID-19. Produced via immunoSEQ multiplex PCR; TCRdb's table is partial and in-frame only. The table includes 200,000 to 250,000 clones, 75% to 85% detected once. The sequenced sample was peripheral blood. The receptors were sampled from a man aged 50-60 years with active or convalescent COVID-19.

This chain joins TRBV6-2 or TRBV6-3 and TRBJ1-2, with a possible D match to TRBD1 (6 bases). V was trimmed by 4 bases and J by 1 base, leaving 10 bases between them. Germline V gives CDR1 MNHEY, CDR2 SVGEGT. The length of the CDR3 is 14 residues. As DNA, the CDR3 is TGTGCCAGCAGTTCGACAGGAGTTAACTATGGCTACACCTTC. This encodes CASSSTGVNYGYTF.

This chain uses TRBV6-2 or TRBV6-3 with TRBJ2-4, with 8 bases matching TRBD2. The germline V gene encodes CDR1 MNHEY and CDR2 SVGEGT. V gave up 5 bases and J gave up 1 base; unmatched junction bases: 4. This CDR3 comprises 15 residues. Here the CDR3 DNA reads TGTGCCAGCAGTCAAGCGGGAGTGGCCAAAAACATTCAGTACTTC. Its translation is CASSQAGVAKNIQYF.

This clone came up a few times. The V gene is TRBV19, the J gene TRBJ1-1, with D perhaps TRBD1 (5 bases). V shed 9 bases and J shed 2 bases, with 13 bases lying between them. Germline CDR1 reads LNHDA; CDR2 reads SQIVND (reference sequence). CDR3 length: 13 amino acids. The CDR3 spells CASGLGLNTEAFF. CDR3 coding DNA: TGTGCCAGCGGCCTGGGACTAAACACTGAAGCTTTCTTT.

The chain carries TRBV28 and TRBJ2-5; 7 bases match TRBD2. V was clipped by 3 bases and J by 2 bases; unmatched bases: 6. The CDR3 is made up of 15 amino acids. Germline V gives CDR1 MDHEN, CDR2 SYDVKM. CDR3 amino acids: CASSFLGGRQETQYF. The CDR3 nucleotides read TGTGCCAGCAGTTTCTTGGGGGGGAGGCAAGAGACCCAGTACTTC.

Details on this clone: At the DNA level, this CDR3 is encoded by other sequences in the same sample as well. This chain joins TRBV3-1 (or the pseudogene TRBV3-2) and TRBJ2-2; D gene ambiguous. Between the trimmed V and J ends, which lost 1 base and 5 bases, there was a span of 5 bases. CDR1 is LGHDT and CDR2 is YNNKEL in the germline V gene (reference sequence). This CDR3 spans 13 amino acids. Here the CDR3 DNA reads TGTGCCAGCAGCCAAGCACTGACCGGGGAGCTGTTTTTT. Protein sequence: CASSQALTGELFF.

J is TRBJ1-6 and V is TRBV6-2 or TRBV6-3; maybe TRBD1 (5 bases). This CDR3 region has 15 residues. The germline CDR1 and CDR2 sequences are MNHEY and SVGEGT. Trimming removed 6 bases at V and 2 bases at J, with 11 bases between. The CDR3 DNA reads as TGTGCCAGCAGCCGGGGACTGCCCTATAATTCACCCCTCCACTTT. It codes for CASSRGLPYNSPLHF.

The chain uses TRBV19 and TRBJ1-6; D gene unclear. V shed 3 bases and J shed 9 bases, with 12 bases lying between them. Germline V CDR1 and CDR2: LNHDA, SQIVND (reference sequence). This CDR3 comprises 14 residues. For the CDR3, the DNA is TGTGCCAGTAGTATTTCCCGGTATGGTTCACCCCTCCACTTT. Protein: CASSISRYGSPLHF.

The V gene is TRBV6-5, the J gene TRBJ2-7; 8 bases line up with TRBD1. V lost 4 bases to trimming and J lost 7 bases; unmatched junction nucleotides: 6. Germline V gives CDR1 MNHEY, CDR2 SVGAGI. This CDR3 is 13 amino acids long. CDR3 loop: CASSSPTGEEQYF. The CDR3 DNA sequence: TGTGCCAGCAGTTCCCCGACAGGGGAGGAGCAGTACTTC.

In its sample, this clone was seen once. CDR3 amino acids: CASSLGWASGYEQYF. DNA of the CDR3: TGCGCCAGCAGCTTGGGATGGGCTAGCGGCTACGAGCAGTACTTC. The chain has TRBV5-1 and TRBJ2-7, with 7 bases that match TRBD2. This CDR3 contains 15 residues. Germline CDR1 SGHRS, CDR2 YFSETQ. The trim removed 0 bases at V and 3 bases at J, leaving 6 bases unmatched.

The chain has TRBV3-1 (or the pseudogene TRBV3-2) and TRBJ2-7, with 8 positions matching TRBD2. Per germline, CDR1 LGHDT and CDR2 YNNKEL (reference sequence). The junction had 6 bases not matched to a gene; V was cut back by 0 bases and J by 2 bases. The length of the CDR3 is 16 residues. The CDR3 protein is CASSQDKSGGAYEQYF. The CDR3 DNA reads TGTGCCAGCAGCCAAGATAAGTCGGGAGGGGCCTACGAGCAGTACTTC.

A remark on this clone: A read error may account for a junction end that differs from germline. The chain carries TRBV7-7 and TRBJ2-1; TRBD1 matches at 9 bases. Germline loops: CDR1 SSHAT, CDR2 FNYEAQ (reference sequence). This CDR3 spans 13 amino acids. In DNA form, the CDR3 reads TGTGCTAGCAGCCGGGACAGGGAAGGTGAGCAGTTCTTC. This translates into CASSRDREGEQFF.

CDR3 sequence: CASSILQGSGEKLFF. The DNA of the CDR3 is TGCGCCAGCAGCATCCTACAGGGGAGCGGTGAAAAACTGTTTTTT. The chain has TRBV5-1 and TRBJ1-4, with 7 positions matching TRBD1. Germline-derived CDR1 and CDR2 are SGHRS and YFSETQ. This CDR3 is 15 amino acids long. Germline trimming cut 4 bases from V and 7 bases from J; bases unmatched to any gene: 10.

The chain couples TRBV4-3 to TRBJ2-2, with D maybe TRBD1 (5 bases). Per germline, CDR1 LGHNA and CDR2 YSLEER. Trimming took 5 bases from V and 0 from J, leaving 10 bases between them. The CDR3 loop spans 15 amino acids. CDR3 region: CASSFQGPNTGELFF. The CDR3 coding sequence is TGCGCCAGCAGCTTCCAGGGCCCGAACACCGGGGAGCTGTTTTTT.

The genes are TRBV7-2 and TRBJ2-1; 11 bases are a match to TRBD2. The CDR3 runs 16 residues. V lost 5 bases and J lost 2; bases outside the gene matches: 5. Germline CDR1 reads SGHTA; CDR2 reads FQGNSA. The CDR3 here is CASSITSGSTYNEQFF. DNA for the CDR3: TGTGCCAGCAGCATTACTAGCGGGAGCACCTACAATGAGCAGTTCTTC. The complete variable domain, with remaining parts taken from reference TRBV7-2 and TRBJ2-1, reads GAGVSQSPSNKVTEKGKDVELRCDPISGHTALYWYRQSLGQGLEFLIYFQGNSAPDKSGLPSDRFSAERTGGSVSTLTIQRTQQEDSAVYLCASSITSGSTYNEQFFGPGTRLTVL.

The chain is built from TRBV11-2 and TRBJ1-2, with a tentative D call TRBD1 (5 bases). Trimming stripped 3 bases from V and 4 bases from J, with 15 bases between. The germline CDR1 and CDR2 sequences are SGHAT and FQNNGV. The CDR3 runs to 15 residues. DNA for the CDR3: TGTGCCAGCAGCTTTATTACAGGCTGGGGCTATGGCTACACCTTC. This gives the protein CASSFITGWGYGYTF.

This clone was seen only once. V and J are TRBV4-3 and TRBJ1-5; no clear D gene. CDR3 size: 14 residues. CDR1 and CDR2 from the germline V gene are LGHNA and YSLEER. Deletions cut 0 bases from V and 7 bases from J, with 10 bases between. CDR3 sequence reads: CASSQDRGSQPQHF. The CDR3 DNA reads TGCGCCAGCAGCCAAGATCGGGGATCCCAGCCCCAGCATTTT.

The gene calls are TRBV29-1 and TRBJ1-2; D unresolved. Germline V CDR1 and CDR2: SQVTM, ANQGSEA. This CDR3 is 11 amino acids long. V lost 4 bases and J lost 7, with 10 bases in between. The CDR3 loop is CSVAETSGYTF. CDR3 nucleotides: TGCAGCGTTGCTGAGACTTCTGGCTACACCTTC.